Listed here are 25 T cell receptor beta chains from one sample, sequenced in a study of T cell responses to AZD1222 COVID-19 vaccine. The method was immunoSEQ multiplex PCR; TCRdb's version includes in-frame clones alone and lacks a portion of them. The sample has 120,000 or so clones; around 90% are singletons. The sample here was peripheral blood, taken 28 days after the second AZD1222 dose. The receptors were gathered from an adult who received the AZD1222 COVID-19 vaccine.

This chain joins TRBV7-5 and TRBJ1-1. TRBV7-5 is a recognized pseudogene. This CDR3 region has 17 residues. DNA of the CDR3: TGTGTCAGAAGCTTAGGGGGGGGGACAGCATTGAACACTGAAGCTTTCTTT. Protein product: CVRSLGGGTALNTEAFF.

This sequence joins TRBV2 and TRBJ2-3, with 8 bases identical to TRBD1. The germline V gene has CDR1 SNHLY and CDR2 FYNNEI. The trim removed 4 bases at V and 0 bases at J, leaving 3 bases unmatched. The CDR3 has 15 amino acids. The CDR3 DNA is TGTGCCAGCAGTGTCCAGGGGGCGAGCACAGATACGCAGTATTTT. The encoded protein is CASSVQGASTDTQYF.

The CDR3 DNA reads as TGTGCCATCAGTGTTAGGACAGGGGAAGAGGGATCACCCCTCCACTTT. It is translated as CAISVRTGEEGSPLHF. The chain joins TRBV10-3 to TRBJ1-6; 9 nucleotides align to TRBD1. Germline assignment: CDR1 ENHRY and CDR2 SYGVKD. The CDR3 runs to 16 residues. The V segment lost 4 bases and the J segment 10 bases; nucleotides outside the gene matches: 11.

The CDR3 reads CASRPVTSGDGFF. The CDR3 DNA is TGTGCCAGCAGACCCGTGACTAGCGGGGACGGGTTCTTC. V is TRBV6-5 and J is TRBJ2-1; 11 nucleotides match TRBD2. Germline CDR1 MNHEY, CDR2 SVGAGI. The CDR3 has 13 residues. Germline trimming cut 6 bases from V and 15 bases from J; bases unmatched to any gene: 10.

The V and J genes are TRBV3-1 (or the pseudogene TRBV3-2) and TRBJ1-2; a possible D gene is TRBD1 (5 bases). The length of the CDR3 is 14 residues. Germline lookup yields CDR1 LGHDT and CDR2 YNNKEL (reference sequence). Trimming left V 5 bases short and J 2 bases short, with 12 bases between. This chain's CDR3 is CASSARGENYGYTF. The DNA of the CDR3 is TGTGCCAGCAGCGCCCGGGGGGAGAACTATGGCTACACCTTC.

The chain carries TRBV2 and TRBJ1-4; D is undetermined. Germline assignment: CDR1 SNHLY and CDR2 FYNNEI. The CDR3 is 15 residues long. With 3 bases removed from V and 1 base from J, the gap between germline ends came to 9 bases. CDR3 sequence: CASSEWWGTNEKLFF. The DNA for the CDR3 is TGTGCCAGCAGTGAGTGGTGGGGAACTAATGAAAAACTGTTTTTT.

V usage is TRBV5-1 and J usage is TRBJ2-3; either TRBD1 or TRBD2 may supply D (6 bases each). The germline gives CDR1 SGHRS, CDR2 YFSETQ. The CDR3 has 15 residues. V was trimmed by 3 bases and J by 4 bases, leaving 15 bases between them. CDR3 amino acids: CASSSSLRGADTQYF. For the CDR3, the DNA is TGCGCCAGCAGCTCCTCACTAAGGGGGGCAGATACGCAGTATTTT.

The V call is TRBV5-4, the J call TRBJ2-3; 7 positions match TRBD2. CDR1 SGHNT and CDR2 YYREEE come from the germline V gene (reference sequence). V was pared by 10 bases and J by 4 bases, with 9 bases of the junction left unmatched. The CDR3 length is 13 residues. The CDR3 loop reads CAGGGSFPDTQYF. In DNA form, the CDR3 reads TGTGCCGGGGGGGGGAGCTTCCCAGATACGCAGTATTTT.

This chain connects TRBV19 to TRBJ2-7; TRBD2 aligns across 9 bases. In germline, CDR1 is LNHDA, CDR2 SQIVND (reference sequence). With 4 bases clipped from V and 7 bases from J, the junction kept 8 bases outside the gene matches. The CDR3 contains 14 residues. The CDR3 here is CASSKTSGSIEQYF. The DNA for the CDR3 is TGTGCCAGTAGTAAAACTAGCGGGTCCATTGAGCAGTACTTC.

This chain connects TRBV19 to TRBJ2-7; 9 bases are a match to TRBD1. This CDR3 region has 18 residues. The germline gives CDR1 LNHDA, CDR2 SQIVND (reference sequence). With V trimmed by 5 bases and J by 1 base, 15 bases remained unmatched. CDR3 nucleotides: TGTGCCAGTAGTCCACCGTCGAAAAAGGGACAGGGATCCTACGAGCAGTACTTC. Encoded protein: CASSPPSKKGQGSYEQYF.

The chain links TRBV6-5 to TRBJ1-2; 7 positions agree with TRBD1. From germline, CDR1 is MNHEY and CDR2 SVGAGI. J gave up 7 bases and V 7 bases, and 3 bases lay outside the gene matches. This CDR3 comprises 11 residues. CDR3 sequence (DNA): TGTGCCAGCAAGACAGGGCTTGGCTACACCTTC. Encoded protein: CASKTGLGYTF.

V is TRBV18 and J is TRBJ1-1; 9 bases match TRBD1. CDR3 length: 15 amino acids. Germline loops: CDR1 KGHSH, CDR2 LQKENI. After removal of 3 bases from V and 6 bases from J, the junction contained 8 bases not matched to a gene. This CDR3 reads CASSPPTGGGSEAFF. The CDR3 nucleotides read TGTGCCAGCTCACCCCCAACAGGGGGCGGCTCTGAAGCTTTCTTT.

The J gene is TRBJ1-2, the V gene TRBV18, with 7 bases aligning to TRBD1. CDR3 length equals 16 residues. V was pared by 4 bases and J by 2 bases, with 10 bases of the junction left unmatched. CDR1 and CDR2 (germline): KGHSH, LQKENI. DNA of the CDR3: TGTGCCAGCTCACGACTTGAGGGGGCCAGGAACTATGGCTACACCTTC. Translated, it gives CASSRLEGARNYGYTF.

V is TRBV27 and J is TRBJ2-7, with 9 bases fitting TRBD1. Unmatched junction bases numbered 10, after V lost 1 base and J lost 3 bases. CDR1 MNHEY and CDR2 SMNVEV come from the germline V gene (reference sequence). The CDR3 sequence is 17 residues long. CDR3: CASSLWGDRGKGYEQYF. In DNA, the CDR3 is TGTGCCAGCAGTTTATGGGGAGACAGGGGGAAGGGCTACGAGCAGTACTTC.

The chain is built from TRBV6-5 and TRBJ1-2; TRBD1 is a possible D gene (5 bases). Germline loops: CDR1 MNHEY, CDR2 SVGAGI. The CDR3 consists of 13 residues. V lost 6 bases and J lost 3, with 11 bases in between. In DNA form, the CDR3 reads TGTGCCAGCAGCCCCGGGACGTACTATGGCTACACCTTC. This sequence encodes CASSPGTYYGYTF.

The chain links TRBV6-5 to TRBJ2-3, with 8 bases identical to TRBD2. V dropped 7 bases and J dropped 6; count of bases not matched to a gene: 9. The CDR3 runs 14 residues. The germline gives CDR1 MNHEY, CDR2 SVGAGI. The CDR3 loop reads CASNGLARVDTQYF. In DNA, the CDR3 is TGTGCCAGCAATGGACTAGCCAGGGTGGATACGCAGTATTTT.

The CDR3 protein is CARLSGGNTGELFF. Written as DNA, the CDR3 is TGTGCCCGTTTGAGCGGGGGGAACACCGGGGAGCTGTTTTTT. This chain joins TRBV2 and TRBJ2-2, with 8 bases aligning to TRBD2. The germline CDR1 and CDR2 sequences are SNHLY and FYNNEI. The CDR3 extends over 14 amino acids. Germline trimming cut 11 bases from V and 1 base from J; bases unmatched to any gene: 6.

The chain has TRBV7-9 and TRBJ1-2, with D unresolved. CDR3 length: 13 residues. V dropped 3 bases and J dropped 3 bases, with 8 bases sitting between them. CDR1 and CDR2 from the germline V gene are SEHNR and FQNEAQ (reference sequence). This CDR3 reads CASSLEGYYGYTF. In DNA, the CDR3 is TGTGCCAGCAGCTTGGAGGGTTACTATGGCTACACCTTC.

In this sample, this clone turned up once. J is TRBJ2-3 and V is TRBV6-1; D is ambiguous. Germline CDR1 is MNHNS and CDR2 is SASEGT. The CDR3 has 13 amino acids. V was cut by 5 bases and J by 2 bases, with 8 bases left in between. The DNA for the CDR3 is TGTGCCAGCAGTAGGATATTCACAGATACGCAGTATTTT. Its protein product is CASSRIFTDTQYF.

This chain connects TRBV11-1 to TRBJ1-1; D is undetermined. Trimming left V 5 bases short and J 3 bases short, with 10 bases between. The germline gives CDR1 SGHAT, CDR2 FQDESV (reference sequence). The CDR3 consists of 13 residues. CDR3 sequence reads: CASSPGVDTEAFF. DNA for the CDR3: TGTGCCAGCAGCCCCGGGGTGGACACTGAAGCTTTCTTT.

The chain is built from TRBV5-4 and TRBJ2-5; TRBD2 matches 11 bases. V shed 4 bases and J 2 bases; nucleotides not matched to a gene: 4. The CDR3 runs 15 residues. CDR1 is SGHNT, CDR2 YYREEE, per germline (reference sequence). The CDR3 coding sequence is TGTGCCAGCAGCCTCAGACTAGCGGGACAAGAGACCCAGTACTTC. Translated, it gives CASSLRLAGQETQYF.

The chain carries TRBV9 and TRBJ1-5; no reliable D call. V was trimmed by 2 bases and J by 3 bases, leaving 9 bases between them. Per the germline V gene, CDR1 is SGDLS and CDR2 is YYNGEE. CDR3 length: 14 amino acids. The CDR3 DNA reads as TGTGCCAGCAGCGTTGGAGGCACCAATCAGCCCCAGCATTTT. Translated, it gives CASSVGGTNQPQHF.

J is TRBJ1-3 and V is TRBV14, with D unclear. This CDR3 is built from 14 residues. Trimming removed 4 bases from V and 8 bases from J, with 15 bases in between. CDR1 SGHDN and CDR2 FVKESK come from the germline V gene. CDR3 nucleotide sequence: TGTGCCAGCAGCCGACGACCGAGCGGGGACACCATATATTTT. Protein product: CASSRRPSGDTIYF.

The genes are TRBV18 and TRBJ2-2; weak D call: TRBD1 (6 bases). The CDR3 is 16 amino acids. V lost 0 bases to trimming and J lost 3 bases, with 11 bases between them. CDR1 and CDR2 (germline): KGHSH, LQKENI. The CDR3 sequence is CASSPPPGEYTGELFF. The CDR3 nucleotides are TGTGCCAGCTCACCACCTCCAGGGGAGTACACCGGGGAGCTGTTTTTT.

The rearrangement links TRBV10-3 to TRBJ1-5, with TRBD1 matching over 7 bases. Germline V gene lookup returns CDR1 ENHRY and CDR2 SYGVKD. V lost 5 bases and J lost 7; bases outside the gene matches: 5. The CDR3 extends over 13 amino acids. CDR3 DNA sequence: TGTGCCATCAGTAGACAGGGCGACCAGCCCCAGCATTTT. It specifies CAISRQGDQPQHF.